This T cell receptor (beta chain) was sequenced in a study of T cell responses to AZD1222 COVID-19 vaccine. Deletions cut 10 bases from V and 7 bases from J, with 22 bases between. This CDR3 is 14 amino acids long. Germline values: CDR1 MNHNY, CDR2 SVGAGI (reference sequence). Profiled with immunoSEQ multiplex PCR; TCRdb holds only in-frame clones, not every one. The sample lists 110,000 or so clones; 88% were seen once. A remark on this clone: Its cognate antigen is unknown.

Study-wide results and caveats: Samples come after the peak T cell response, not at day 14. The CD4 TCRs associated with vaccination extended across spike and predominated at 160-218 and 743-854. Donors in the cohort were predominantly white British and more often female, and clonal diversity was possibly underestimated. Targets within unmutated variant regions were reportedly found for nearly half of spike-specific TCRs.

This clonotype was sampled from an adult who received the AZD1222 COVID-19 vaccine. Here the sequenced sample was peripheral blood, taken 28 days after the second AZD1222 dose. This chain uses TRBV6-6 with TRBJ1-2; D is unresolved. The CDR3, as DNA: TGTGCCATCCTTAAGGGTACGGGGTTCGGTGGCTACACCTTC. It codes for CAILKGTGFGGYTF.